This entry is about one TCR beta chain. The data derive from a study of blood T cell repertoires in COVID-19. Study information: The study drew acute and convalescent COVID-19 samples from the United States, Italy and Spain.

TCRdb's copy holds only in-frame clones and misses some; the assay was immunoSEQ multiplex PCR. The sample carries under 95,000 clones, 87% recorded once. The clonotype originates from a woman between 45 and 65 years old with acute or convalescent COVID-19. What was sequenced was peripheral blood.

The CDR3 loop is CASSLAAGVDYGYTF. As DNA, the CDR3 is TGTGCCAGCAGCTTAGCGGCAGGGGTGGACTATGGCTACACCTTC. The V gene is TRBV7-8, the J gene TRBJ1-2; D is possibly TRBD1 (6 bases). The CDR3 sequence is 15 residues long. Germline lookup yields CDR1 SGHVS and CDR2 FQNEAQ. V was pared by 0 bases and J by 3 bases, with 11 bases between.